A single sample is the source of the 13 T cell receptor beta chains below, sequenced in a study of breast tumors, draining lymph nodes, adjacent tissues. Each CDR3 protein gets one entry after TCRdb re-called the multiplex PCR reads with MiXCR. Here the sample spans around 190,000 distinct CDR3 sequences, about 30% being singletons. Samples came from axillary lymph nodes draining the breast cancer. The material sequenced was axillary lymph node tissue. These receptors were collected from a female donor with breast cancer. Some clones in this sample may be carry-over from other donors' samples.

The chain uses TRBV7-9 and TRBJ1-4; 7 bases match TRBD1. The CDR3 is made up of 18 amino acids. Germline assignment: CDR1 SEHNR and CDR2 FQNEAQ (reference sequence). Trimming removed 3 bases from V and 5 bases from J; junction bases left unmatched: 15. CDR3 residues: CASSFLRGGPSYNEKLFF. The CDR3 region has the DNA TGTGCCAGCAGCTTCCTCAGGGGGGGGCCCTCCTACAATGAAAAACTGTTTTTT.

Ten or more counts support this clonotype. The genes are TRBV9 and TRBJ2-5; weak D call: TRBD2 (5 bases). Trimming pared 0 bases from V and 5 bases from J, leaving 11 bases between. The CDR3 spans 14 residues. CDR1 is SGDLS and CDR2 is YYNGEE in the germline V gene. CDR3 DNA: TGTGCCAGCAGCGTAGGAGGGAGCGGTGAGACCCAGTACTTC. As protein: CASSVGGSGETQYF. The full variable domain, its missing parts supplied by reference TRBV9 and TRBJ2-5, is DSGVTQTPKHLITATGQRVTLRCSPRSGDLSVYWYQQSLDQGLQFLIQYYNGEERAKGNILERFSAQQFPDLHSELNLSSLELGDSALYFCASSVGGSGETQYFGPGTRLLVL.

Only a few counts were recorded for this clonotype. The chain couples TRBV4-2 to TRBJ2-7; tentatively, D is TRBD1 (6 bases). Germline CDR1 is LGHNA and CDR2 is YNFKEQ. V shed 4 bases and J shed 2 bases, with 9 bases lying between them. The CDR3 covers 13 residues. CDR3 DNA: TGTGCCAGCAGCCCAGGACAGCCCTACGAGCAGTACTTC. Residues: CASSPGQPYEQYF.

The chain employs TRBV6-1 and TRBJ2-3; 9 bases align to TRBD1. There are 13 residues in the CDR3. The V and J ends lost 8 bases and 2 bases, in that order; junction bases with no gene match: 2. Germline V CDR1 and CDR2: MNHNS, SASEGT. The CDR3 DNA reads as TGTGCCAGCGGGACAGGGCTCACAGATACGCAGTATTTT. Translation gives CASGTGLTDTQYF.

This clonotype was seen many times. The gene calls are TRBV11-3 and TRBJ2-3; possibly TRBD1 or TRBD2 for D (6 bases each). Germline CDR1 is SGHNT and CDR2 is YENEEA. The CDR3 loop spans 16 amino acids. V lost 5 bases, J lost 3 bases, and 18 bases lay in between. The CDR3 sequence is CASSTLSGASTDTQYF. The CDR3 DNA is TGTGCCAGCAGCACCCTGTCGGGGGCAAGTACAGATACGCAGTATTTT.

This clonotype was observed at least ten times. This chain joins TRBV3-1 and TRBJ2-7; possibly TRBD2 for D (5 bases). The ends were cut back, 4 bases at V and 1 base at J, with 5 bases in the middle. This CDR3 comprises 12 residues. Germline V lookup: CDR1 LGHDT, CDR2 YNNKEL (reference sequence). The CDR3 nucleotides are TGTGCCAGCAGCCGGGAGTCCTACGAGCAGTACTTC. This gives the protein CASSRESYEQYF.

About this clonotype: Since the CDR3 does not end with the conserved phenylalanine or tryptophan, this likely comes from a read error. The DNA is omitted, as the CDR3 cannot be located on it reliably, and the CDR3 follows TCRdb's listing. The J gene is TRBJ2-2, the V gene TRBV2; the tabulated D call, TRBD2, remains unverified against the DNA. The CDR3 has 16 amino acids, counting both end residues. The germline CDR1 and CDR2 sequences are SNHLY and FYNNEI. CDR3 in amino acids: CASSIGPAANTGELFT.

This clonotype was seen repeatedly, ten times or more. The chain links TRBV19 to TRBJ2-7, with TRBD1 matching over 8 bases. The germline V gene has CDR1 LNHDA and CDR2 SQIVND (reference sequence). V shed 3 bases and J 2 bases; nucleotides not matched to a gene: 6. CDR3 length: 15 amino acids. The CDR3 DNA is TGTGCCAGTAGTATGTCGCGACAGGGGACCTACGAGCAGTACTTC. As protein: CASSMSRQGTYEQYF. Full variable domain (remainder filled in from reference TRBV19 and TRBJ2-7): DGGITQSPKYLFRKEGQNVTLSCEQNLNHDAMYWYRQDPGQGLRLIYYSQIVNDFQKGDIAEGYSVSREKKESFPLTVTSAQKNPTAFYLCASSMSRQGTYEQYFGPGTRLTVT.

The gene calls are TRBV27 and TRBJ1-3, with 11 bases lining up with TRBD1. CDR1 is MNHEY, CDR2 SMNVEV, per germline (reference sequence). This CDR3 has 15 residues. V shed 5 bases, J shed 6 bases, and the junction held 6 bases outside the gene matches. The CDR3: CASSPGTGGENTIYF. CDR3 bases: TGTGCCAGCAGTCCCGGGACAGGGGGAGAAAACACCATATATTTT.

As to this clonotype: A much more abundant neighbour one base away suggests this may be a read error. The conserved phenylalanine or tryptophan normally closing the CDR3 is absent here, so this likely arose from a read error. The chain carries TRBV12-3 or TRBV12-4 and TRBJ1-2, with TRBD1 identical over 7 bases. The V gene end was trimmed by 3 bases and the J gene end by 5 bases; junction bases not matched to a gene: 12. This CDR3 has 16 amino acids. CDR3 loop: CASSFGTEVMGYGYTL. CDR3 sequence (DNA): TGTGCCAGCAGTTTTGGGACAGAGGTGATGGGATATGGCTACACCCTC.

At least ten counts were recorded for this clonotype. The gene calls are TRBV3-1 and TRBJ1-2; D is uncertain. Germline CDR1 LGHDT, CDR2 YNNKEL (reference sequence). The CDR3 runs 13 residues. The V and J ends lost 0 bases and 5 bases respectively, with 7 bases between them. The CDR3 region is CASSQERRYGYTF. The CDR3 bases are TGTGCCAGCAGCCAAGAACGCAGGTATGGCTACACCTTC.

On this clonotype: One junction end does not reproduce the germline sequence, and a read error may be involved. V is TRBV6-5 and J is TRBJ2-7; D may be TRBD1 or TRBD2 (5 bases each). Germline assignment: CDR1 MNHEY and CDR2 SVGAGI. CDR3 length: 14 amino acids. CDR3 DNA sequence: TGTGCCAGCAGTCACTCGACCGGGACGTACGAGCAGTGCTTC. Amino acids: CASSHSTGTYEQCF.

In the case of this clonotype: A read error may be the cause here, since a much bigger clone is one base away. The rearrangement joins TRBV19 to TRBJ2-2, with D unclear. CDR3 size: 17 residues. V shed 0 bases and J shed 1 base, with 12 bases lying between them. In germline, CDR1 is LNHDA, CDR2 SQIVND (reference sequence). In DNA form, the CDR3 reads TGTGCCAGTAGTATAGATCGAACAGAGTGGAACACCGGGGAGCTGTTTTTT. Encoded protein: CASSIDRTEWNTGELFF.